Listed here is a single T cell receptor (beta chain). A second PCR, run for roughly 7 to 11 cycles, used a sample-barcoded 5' primer plus a J-beta primer mix. Each CDR3 protein is one row after TCRdb ran MiXCR on the 5' RACE reads. Seen here are about 1.4 million distinct CDR3 sequences, roughly 64% observed once, and the top ten hold 5% to 7%. This sample was taken from a study of blood T cells in healthy people across ages. V was clipped by 0 bases and J by 0 bases, with 9 bases between them. Germline V gene lookup returns CDR1 SGHVS and CDR2 FNYEAQ. The CDR3 has 16 amino acids. It was approximately 9 milliliters of peripheral blood that were drawn from each donor.

The chain employs TRBV7-6 and TRBJ2-1, with D maybe TRBD1 (6 bases). Sequences were obtained from blood. The clonotype was recovered from a man aged 18 to 29 in good health. The CDR3 loop is CASSLAWGRSYNEQFF. As DNA, the CDR3 is TGTGCCAGCAGCTTAGCTTGGGGGCGCTCCTACAATGAGCAGTTCTTC.